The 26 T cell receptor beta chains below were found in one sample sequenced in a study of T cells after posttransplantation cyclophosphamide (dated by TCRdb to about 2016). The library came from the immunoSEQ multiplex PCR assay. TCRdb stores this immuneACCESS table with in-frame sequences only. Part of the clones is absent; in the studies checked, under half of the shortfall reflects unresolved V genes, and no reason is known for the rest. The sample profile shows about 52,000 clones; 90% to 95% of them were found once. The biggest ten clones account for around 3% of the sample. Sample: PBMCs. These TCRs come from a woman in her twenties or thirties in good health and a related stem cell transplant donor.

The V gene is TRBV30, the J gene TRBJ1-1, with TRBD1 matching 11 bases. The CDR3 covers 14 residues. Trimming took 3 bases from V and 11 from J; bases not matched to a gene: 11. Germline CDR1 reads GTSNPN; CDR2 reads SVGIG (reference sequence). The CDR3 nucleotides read TGTGCCTGGAGATTTGGACAGGGGGCGGTTCCGGCTTTCTTT. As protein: CAWRFGQGAVPAFF. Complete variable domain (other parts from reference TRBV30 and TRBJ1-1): SQTIHQWPATLVQPVGSPLSLECTVEGTSNPNLYWYRQAAGRGLQLLFYSVGIGQISSEVPQNLSASRPQDRQFILSSKKLLLSDSGFYLCAWRFGQGAVPAFFGQGTRLTVV.

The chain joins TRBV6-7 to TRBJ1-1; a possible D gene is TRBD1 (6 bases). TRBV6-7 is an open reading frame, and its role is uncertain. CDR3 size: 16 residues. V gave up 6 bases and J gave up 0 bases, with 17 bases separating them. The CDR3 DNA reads TGTGCCAGCAGCCCAAAGAAACAGGGCCTGAACACTGAAGCTTTCTTT. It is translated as CASSPKKQGLNTEAFF.

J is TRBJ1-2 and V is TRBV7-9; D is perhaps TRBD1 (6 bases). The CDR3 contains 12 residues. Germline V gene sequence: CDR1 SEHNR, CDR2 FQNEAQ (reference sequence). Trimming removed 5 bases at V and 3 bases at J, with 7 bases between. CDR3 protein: CASSRQDYGYTF. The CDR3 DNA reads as TGTGCCAGCAGCCGACAGGACTATGGCTACACCTTC.

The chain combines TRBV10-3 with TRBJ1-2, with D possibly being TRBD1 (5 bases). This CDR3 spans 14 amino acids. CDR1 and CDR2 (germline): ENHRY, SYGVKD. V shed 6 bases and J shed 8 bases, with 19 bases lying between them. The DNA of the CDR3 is TGTGCCATCAGCTGGACCGGGGGAGGGAAGGGCTACACCTTC. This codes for CAISWTGGGKGYTF.

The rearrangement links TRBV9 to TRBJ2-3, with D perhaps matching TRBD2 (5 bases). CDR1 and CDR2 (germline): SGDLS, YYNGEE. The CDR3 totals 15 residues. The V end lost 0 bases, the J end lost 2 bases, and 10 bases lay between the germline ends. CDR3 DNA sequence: TGTGCCAGCAGCGTAGGAGGGAAGGACACAGATACGCAGTATTTT. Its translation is CASSVGGKDTDTQYF.

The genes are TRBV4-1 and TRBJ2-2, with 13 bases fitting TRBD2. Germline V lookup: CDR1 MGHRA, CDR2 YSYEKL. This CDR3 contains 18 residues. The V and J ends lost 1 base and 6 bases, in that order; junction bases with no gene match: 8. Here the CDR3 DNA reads TGCGCCAGCAGCCAAGCCCCCCCCGGACTAGCGGGGGCCGGGGAGCTGTTTTTT. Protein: CASSQAPPGLAGAGELFF.

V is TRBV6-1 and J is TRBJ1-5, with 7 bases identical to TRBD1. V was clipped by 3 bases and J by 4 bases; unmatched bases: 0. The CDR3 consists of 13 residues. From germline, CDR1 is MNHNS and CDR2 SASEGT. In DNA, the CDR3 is TGTGCCAGCAGTGAGACAGGGAATCAGCCCCAGCATTTT. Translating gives CASSETGNQPQHF.

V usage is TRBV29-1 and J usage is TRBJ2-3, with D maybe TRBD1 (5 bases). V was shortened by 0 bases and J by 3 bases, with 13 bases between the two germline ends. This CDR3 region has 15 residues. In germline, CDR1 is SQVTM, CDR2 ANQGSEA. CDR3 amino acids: CSVEDPGRVTDTQYF. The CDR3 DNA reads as TGCAGCGTTGAAGATCCTGGCAGGGTTACAGATACGCAGTATTTT.

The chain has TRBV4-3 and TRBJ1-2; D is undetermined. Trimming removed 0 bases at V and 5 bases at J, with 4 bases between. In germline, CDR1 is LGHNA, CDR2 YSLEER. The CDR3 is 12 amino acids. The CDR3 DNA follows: TGCGCCAGCAGCCAAGACAGTTATGGCTACACCTTC. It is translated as CASSQDSYGYTF.

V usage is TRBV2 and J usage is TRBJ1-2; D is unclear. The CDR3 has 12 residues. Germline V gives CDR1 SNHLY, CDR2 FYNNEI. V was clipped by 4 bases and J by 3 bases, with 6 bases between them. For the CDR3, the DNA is TGTGCCAGCAGTGTGACTCACTATGGCTACACCTTC. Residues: CASSVTHYGYTF.

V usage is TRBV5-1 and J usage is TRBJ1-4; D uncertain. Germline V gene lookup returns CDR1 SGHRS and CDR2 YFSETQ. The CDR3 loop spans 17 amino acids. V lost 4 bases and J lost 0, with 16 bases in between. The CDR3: CASSPARGVATNEKLFF. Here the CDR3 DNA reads TGCGCCAGCAGCCCCGCGCGGGGAGTTGCAACTAATGAAAAACTGTTTTTT.

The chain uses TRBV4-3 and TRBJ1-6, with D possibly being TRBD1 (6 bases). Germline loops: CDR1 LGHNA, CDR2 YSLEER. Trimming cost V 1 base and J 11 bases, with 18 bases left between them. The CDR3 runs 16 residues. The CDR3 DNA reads TGCGCCAGCAGCCAAGCCCGGGACACCCCCCCAGCACCCCTCCACTTT. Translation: CASSQARDTPPAPLHF.

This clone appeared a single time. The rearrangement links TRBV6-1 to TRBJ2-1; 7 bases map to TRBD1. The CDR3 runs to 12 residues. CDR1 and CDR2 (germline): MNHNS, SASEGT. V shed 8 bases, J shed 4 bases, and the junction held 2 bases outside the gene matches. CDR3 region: CASDREYNEQFF. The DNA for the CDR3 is TGTGCCAGCGACAGGGAATACAATGAGCAGTTCTTC.

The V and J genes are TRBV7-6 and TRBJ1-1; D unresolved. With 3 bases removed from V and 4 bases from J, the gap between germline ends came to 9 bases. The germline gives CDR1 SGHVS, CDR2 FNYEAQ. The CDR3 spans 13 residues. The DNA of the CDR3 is TGTGCCAGCAGCTTGTCAGGTATCACTGAAGCTTTCTTT. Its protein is CASSLSGITEAFF. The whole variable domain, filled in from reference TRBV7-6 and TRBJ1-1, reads GAGVSQSPRYKVTKRGQDVALRCDPISGHVSLYWYRQALGQGPEFLTYFNYEAQQDKSGLPNDRFSAERPEGSISTLTIQRTEQRDSAMYRCASSLSGITEAFFGQGTRLTVV.

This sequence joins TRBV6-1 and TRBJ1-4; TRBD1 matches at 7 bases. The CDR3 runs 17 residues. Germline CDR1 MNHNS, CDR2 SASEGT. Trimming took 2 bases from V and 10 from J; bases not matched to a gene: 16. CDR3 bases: TGTGCCAGCAGTGAAAAAGAATCGGCTGCCTCAGGGGGAAAACTGTTTTTT. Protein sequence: CASSEKESAASGGKLFF.

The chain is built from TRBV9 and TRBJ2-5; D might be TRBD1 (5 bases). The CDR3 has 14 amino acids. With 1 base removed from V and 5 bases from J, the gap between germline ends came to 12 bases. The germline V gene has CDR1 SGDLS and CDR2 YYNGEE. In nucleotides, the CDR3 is TGTGCCAGCAGCGTATCCCAGGGCGGCGAGACCCAGTACTTC. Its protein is CASSVSQGGETQYF. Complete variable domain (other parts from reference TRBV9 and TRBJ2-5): DSGVTQTPKHLITATGQRVTLRCSPRSGDLSVYWYQQSLDQGLQFLIQYYNGEERAKGNILERFSAQQFPDLHSELNLSSLELGDSALYFCASSVSQGGETQYFGPGTRLLVL.

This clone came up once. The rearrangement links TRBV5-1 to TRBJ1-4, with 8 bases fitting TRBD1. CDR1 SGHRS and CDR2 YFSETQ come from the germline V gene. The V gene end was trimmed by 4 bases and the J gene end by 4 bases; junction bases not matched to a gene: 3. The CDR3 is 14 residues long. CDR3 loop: CASSVGQDNEKLFF. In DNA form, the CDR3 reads TGCGCCAGCAGCGTGGGACAGGATAATGAAAAACTGTTTTTT.

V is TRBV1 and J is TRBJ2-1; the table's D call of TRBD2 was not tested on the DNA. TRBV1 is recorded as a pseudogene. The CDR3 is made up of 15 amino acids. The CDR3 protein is CTSSQVPRSYNEQFF. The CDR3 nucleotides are TGCACCAGCAGCCAAGTCCCCCGGAGTTACAATGAGCAGTTCTTC.

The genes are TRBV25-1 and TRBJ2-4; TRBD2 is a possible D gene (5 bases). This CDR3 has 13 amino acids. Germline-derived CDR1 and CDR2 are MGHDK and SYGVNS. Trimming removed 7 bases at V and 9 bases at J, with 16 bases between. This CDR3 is CASTPRGRSIQYF. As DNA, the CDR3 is TGTGCCAGCACCCCCCGGGGTCGAAGCATTCAGTACTTC.

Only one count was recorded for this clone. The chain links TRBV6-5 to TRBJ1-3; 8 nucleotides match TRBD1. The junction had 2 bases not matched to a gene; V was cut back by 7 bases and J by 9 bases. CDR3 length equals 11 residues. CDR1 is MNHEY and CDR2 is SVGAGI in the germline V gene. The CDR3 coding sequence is TGTGCCAGCAACGACAGGGGCACCATATATTTT. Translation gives CASNDRGTIYF.

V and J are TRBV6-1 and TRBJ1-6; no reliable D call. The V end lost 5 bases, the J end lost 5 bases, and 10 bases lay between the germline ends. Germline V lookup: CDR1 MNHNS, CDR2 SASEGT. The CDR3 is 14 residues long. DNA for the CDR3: TGTGCCAGCAGTTTAGAGGGAGATAATTCACCCCTCCACTTT. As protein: CASSLEGDNSPLHF.

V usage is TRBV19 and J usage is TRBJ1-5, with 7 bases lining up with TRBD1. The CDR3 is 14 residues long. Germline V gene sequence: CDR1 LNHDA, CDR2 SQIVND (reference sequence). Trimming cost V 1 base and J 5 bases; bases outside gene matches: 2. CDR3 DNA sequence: TGTGCCAGTAGTATAGGACAGGGTCATCAGCCCCAGCATTTT. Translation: CASSIGQGHQPQHF.

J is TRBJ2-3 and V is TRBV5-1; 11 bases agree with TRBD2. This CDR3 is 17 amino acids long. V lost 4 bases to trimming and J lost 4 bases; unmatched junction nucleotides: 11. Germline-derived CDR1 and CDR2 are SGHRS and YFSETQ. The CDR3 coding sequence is TGCGCCAGCAGCCCTTACCTTAGCGGGGGGGCCGCAGATACGCAGTATTTT. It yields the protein CASSPYLSGGAADTQYF. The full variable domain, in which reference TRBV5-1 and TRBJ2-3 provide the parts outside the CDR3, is KAGVTQTPRYLIKTRGQQVTLSCSPISGHRSVSWYQQTPGQGLQFLFEYFSETQRNKGNFPGRFSGRQFSNSRSEMNVSTLELGDSALYLCASSPYLSGGAADTQYFGPGTRLTVL.

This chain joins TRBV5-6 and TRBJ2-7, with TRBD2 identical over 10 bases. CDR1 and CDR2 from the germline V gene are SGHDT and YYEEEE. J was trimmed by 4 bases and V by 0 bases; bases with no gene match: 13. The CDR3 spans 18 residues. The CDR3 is CASSLALGLAGANYEQYF. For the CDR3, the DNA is TGTGCCAGCAGCTTGGCCCTCGGGCTAGCGGGGGCTAATTACGAGCAGTACTTC.

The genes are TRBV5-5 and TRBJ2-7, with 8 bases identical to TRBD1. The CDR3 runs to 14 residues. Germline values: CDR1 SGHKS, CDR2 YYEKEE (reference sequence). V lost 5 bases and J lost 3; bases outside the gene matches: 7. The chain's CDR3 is CASSRGQGVYEQYF. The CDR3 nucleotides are TGTGCCAGCAGTCGCGGACAGGGCGTCTACGAGCAGTACTTC. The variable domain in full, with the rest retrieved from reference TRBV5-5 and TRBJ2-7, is DAGVTQSPTHLIKTRGQQVTLRCSPISGHKSVSWYQQVLGQGPQFIFQYYEKEERGRGNFPDRFSARQFPNYSSELNVNALLLGDSALYLCASSRGQGVYEQYFGPGTRLTVT.

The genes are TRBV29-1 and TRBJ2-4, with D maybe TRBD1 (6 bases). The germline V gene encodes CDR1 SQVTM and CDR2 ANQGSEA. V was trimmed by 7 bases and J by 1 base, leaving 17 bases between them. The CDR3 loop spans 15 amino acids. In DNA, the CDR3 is TGCAGCGGATCTACAGGGAGTATGGCCAAAAACATTCAGTACTTC. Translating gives CSGSTGSMAKNIQYF.